What follows are 16 T cell receptor beta chains derived from one specimen sequenced in a study of T cell responses to AZD1222 COVID-19 vaccine. Sequencing used immunoSEQ multiplex PCR; TCRdb keeps in-frame clones, though not all of them. The table lists 95,000 to 110,000 clones, over 80% of them singletons. The source was peripheral blood, collected 28 days after the second AZD1222 dose. The receptors stem from an adult who received the AZD1222 COVID-19 vaccine.

J is TRBJ1-4 and V is TRBV4-3, with TRBD1 matching 11 bases. V trimming: 3 bases; J trimming: 4 bases; junction bases outside the gene matches: 4. Looked up from germline, CDR1 is LGHNA and CDR2 is YSLEER. The CDR3 spans 16 residues. Here the CDR3 reads CASSQGQGVLNEKLFF. In DNA, the CDR3 is TGCGCCAGCAGCCAGGGACAGGGGGTTCTTAATGAAAAACTGTTTTTT.

V gene TRBV23-1 combines with J gene TRBJ1-4; D call uncertain. TRBV23-1 is filed as an ORF, its function uncertain. Between the trimmed V and J ends, which lost 8 bases and 8 bases, there was a span of 9 bases. This CDR3 comprises 11 residues. This CDR3 is CASPLREKLFF. As DNA, the CDR3 is TGCGCCAGCCCGCTGCGGGAAAAACTGTTTTTT.

The V gene is TRBV28, the J gene TRBJ2-2; 8 nucleotides line up with TRBD2. The ends lost 3 bases at V and 2 bases at J; junction bases unmatched: 2. The germline gives CDR1 MDHEN, CDR2 SYDVKM. The CDR3 extends over 15 amino acids. This CDR3 is CASSFGGGNTGELFF. As DNA, the CDR3 is TGTGCCAGCAGTTTCGGGGGGGGTAACACCGGGGAGCTGTTTTTT.

The CDR3 sequence is CASSPHKGNYEQYF. In nucleotides, the CDR3 is TGCGCCAGCAGCCCGCACAAGGGGAACTACGAGCAGTACTTC. The V gene is TRBV5-1, the J gene TRBJ2-7; tentative D call: TRBD1 (5 bases). The germline CDR1 and CDR2 sequences are SGHRS and YFSETQ. There are 14 residues in the CDR3. Trimming left V 4 bases short and J 3 bases short, with 14 bases between.

The V call is TRBV6-5, the J call TRBJ2-2; D is possibly TRBD2 (5 bases). This CDR3 is built from 13 residues. Looked up from germline, CDR1 is MNHEY and CDR2 is SVGAGI. V was shortened by 3 bases and J by 5 bases, with 7 bases between the two germline ends. CDR3 residues: CASSYRGTGELFF. The CDR3 DNA sequence: TGTGCCAGCAGTTATCGGGGAACCGGGGAGCTGTTTTTT.

The rearrangement joins TRBV6-4 to TRBJ1-2; no definite D call. V was pared by 3 bases and J by 4 bases, with 12 bases between. In germline, CDR1 is MRHNA, CDR2 SNTAGT. The CDR3 has 14 amino acids. The CDR3 DNA sequence: TGTGCCAGCAGTGAAGGTGGACTAGGCTATGGCTACACCTTC. It encodes CASSEGGLGYGYTF.

The CDR3 sequence is CAISDRGAYNEQFF. The CDR3 DNA follows: TGTGCCATCTCGGACAGGGGGGCCTACAATGAGCAGTTCTTC. The chain employs TRBV11-2 and TRBJ2-1; 10 nucleotides line up with TRBD1. Losses at the gene ends were 10 bases for V and 2 bases for J; bases not matched to a gene: 5. This CDR3 spans 14 amino acids. CDR1 SGHAT and CDR2 FQNNGV come from the germline V gene. Variable domain in full (rest from reference TRBV11-2 and TRBJ2-1): EAGVAQSPRYKIIEKRQSVAFWCNPISGHATLYWYQQILGQGPKLLIQFQNNGVVDDSQLPKDRFSAERLKGVDSTLKIQPAKLEDSAVYLCAISDRGAYNEQFFGPGTRLTVL.

The genes are TRBV4-2 and TRBJ2-7; weak D call: TRBD2 (5 bases). The CDR3 is 16 residues long. Germline lookup yields CDR1 LGHNA and CDR2 YNFKEQ. V was clipped by 0 bases and J by 1 base, with 13 bases between them. The CDR3 sequence: CASSQEEGLLSYEQYF. Written as DNA, the CDR3 is TGTGCCAGCAGCCAAGAAGAGGGTCTCCTGTCCTACGAGCAGTACTTC.

This clone was counted once. The V call is TRBV15, the J call TRBJ2-5; D may be TRBD1 or TRBD2 (6 bases each). From germline, CDR1 is LNHNV and CDR2 YYDKDF (reference sequence). The length of the CDR3 is 13 residues. Trimming removed 8 bases from V and 5 bases from J, with 15 bases in between. Written as DNA, the CDR3 is TGTGCCACCTCGGGGGCATTGACGGAGACCCAGTACTTC. Amino acid sequence: CATSGALTETQYF.

This rearrangement joins TRBV29-1 to TRBJ1-2; D unclear. The ends were cut back, 1 base at V and 5 bases at J, with 8 bases in the middle. There are 12 residues in the CDR3. CDR1 and CDR2 (germline): SQVTM, ANQGSEA. In DNA, the CDR3 is TGCAGCGTTGAAGGGAAGGGATATGGCTACACCTTC. Translation: CSVEGKGYGYTF.

The chain carries TRBV15 and TRBJ1-6; tentative D call: TRBD1 (5 bases). This CDR3 comprises 14 residues. CDR1 and CDR2 (germline): LNHNV, YYDKDF (reference sequence). Trimming stripped 0 bases from V and 13 bases from J, with 13 bases between. CDR3 region: CATSREDTSPPLHF. The DNA for the CDR3 is TGTGCCACCAGCAGAGAGGACACATCCCCCCCCCTCCACTTT.

The chain has TRBV5-6 and TRBJ2-7; D unclear. The CDR3 totals 11 residues. The germline V gene has CDR1 SGHDT and CDR2 YYEEEE. The V end lost 1 base, the J end lost 5 bases, and 4 bases lay between the germline ends. CDR3: CASSLYNEQYF. CDR3 nucleotides: TGTGCCAGCAGCTTGTATAACGAGCAGTACTTC.

This chain connects TRBV18 to TRBJ2-3; 7 nucleotides match TRBD2. V trimming: 3 bases; J trimming: 1 base; junction bases outside the gene matches: 1. The CDR3 is 14 amino acids. Per germline, CDR1 KGHSH and CDR2 LQKENI. CDR3 DNA: TGTGCCAGCTCACCGGCGGGGGGCACAGATACGCAGTATTTT. Translation: CASSPAGGTDTQYF.

This chain joins TRBV28 and TRBJ2-5; either TRBD1 or TRBD2 may supply D (5 bases each). The V gene lost 7 bases and the J gene lost 1 base, with 7 bases spanning the gap. From germline, CDR1 is MDHEN and CDR2 SYDVKM. This CDR3 region has 12 residues. Written as DNA, the CDR3 is TGTGCCAGCACGGGACCCCAAGAGACCCAGTACTTC. It codes for CASTGPQETQYF. Full variable domain (outside the CDR3, taken from reference TRBV28 and TRBJ2-5): DVKVTQSSRYLVKRTGEKVFLECVQDMDHENMFWYRQDPGLGLRLIYFSYDVKMKEKGDIPEGYSVSREKKERFSLILESASTNQTSMYLCASTGPQETQYFGPGTRLLVL.

The CDR3 DNA reads TGTGCCAGCAGCTTATTGACTAGGGGCGGCCGGGAGCTGTTTTTT. It specifies CASSLLTRGGRELFF. The J gene is TRBJ2-2, the V gene TRBV7-2, with TRBD2 as a possible D gene (6 bases). V was clipped by 2 bases and J by 9 bases, with 16 bases between them. CDR1 is SGHTA and CDR2 is FQGNSA in the germline V gene. The length of the CDR3 is 15 residues. Variable domain in full (rest from reference TRBV7-2 and TRBJ2-2): GAGVSQSPSNKVTEKGKDVELRCDPISGHTALYWYRQSLGQGLEFLIYFQGNSAPDKSGLPSDRFSAERTGGSVSTLTIQRTQQEDSAVYLCASSLLTRGGRELFFGEGSRLTVL.

The genes are TRBV6-2 or TRBV6-3 and TRBJ1-5; the D gene is possibly TRBD1 (5 bases). Trimming removed 2 bases at V and 0 bases at J, with 20 bases between. CDR1 is MNHEY, CDR2 SVGEGT, per germline. The CDR3 length is 19 residues. CDR3 coding DNA: TGTGCCAGCAGTTACGTACAGTCGGTGGGGACTTTTAGCAATCAGCCCCAGCATTTT. Residues: CASSYVQSVGTFSNQPQHF.